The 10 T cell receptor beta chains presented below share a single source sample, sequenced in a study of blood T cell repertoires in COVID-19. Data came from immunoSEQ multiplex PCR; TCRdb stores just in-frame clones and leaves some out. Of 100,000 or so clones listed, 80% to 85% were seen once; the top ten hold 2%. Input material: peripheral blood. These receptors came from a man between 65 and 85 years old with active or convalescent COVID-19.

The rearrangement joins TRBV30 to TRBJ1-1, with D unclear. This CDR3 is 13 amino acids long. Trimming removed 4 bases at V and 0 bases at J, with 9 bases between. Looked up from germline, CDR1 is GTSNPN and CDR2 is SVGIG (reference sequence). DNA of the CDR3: TGTGCCTGGACAGGCAGCATGAACACTGAAGCTTTCTTT. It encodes CAWTGSMNTEAFF.

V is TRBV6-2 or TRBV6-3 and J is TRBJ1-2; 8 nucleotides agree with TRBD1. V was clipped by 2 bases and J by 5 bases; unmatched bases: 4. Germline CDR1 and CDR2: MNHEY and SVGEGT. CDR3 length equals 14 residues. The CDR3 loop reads CASSYAGGGYGYTF. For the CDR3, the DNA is TGTGCCAGCAGTTACGCAGGGGGCGGGTATGGCTACACCTTC.

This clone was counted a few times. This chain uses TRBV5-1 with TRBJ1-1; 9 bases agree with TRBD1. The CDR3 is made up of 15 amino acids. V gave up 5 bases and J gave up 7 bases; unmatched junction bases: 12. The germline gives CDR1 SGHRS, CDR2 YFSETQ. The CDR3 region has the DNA TGCGCCAGCAGACTGGTCCCGGGACAGGGCGATGAAGCTTTCTTT. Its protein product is CASRLVPGQGDEAFF.

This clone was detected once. DNA for the CDR3: TGTGCCAGCAGTTCGCAGGGCTCCTATGGCTACACCTTC. It translates to CASSSQGSYGYTF. This sequence joins TRBV12-3 or TRBV12-4 and TRBJ1-2, with D perhaps TRBD1 (5 bases). Trimming took off 4 bases at V and 4 bases at J, with 10 bases between the two ends. This CDR3 has 13 residues.

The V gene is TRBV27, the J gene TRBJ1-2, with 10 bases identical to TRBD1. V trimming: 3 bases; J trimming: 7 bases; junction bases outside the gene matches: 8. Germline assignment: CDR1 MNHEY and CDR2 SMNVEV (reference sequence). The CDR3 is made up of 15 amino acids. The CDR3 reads CASSFRDRGRSGYTF. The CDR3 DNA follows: TGTGCCAGCAGTTTTAGAGACAGGGGGCGGAGTGGCTACACCTTC.

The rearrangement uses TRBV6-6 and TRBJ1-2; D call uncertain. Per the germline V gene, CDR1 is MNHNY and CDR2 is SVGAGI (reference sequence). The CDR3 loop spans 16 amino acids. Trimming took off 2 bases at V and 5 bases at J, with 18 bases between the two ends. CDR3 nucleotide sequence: TGTGCCAGCAGTTACCCCTATGGCACGGGATGGTATGGCTACACCTTC. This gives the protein CASSYPYGTGWYGYTF.

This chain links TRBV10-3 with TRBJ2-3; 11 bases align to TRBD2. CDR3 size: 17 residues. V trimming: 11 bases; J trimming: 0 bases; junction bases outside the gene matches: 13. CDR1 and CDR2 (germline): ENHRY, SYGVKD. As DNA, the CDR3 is TGTGCCGCCCCTCTAGCGGGGGGACCTCCAAGCACAGATACGCAGTATTTT. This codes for CAAPLAGGPPSTDTQYF.

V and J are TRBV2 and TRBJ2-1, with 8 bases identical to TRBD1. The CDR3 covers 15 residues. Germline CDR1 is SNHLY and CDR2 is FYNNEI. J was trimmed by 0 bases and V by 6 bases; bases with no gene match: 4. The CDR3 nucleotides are TGTGCCAGCAGCCCCGGGACAGGCTCCTACAATGAGCAGTTCTTC. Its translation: CASSPGTGSYNEQFF.

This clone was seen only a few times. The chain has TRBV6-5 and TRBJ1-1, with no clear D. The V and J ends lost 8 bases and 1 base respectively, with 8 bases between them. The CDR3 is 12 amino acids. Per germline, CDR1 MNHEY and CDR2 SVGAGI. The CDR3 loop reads CASPPGNTEAFF. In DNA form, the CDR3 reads TGTGCCAGCCCTCCCGGGAACACTGAAGCTTTCTTT.

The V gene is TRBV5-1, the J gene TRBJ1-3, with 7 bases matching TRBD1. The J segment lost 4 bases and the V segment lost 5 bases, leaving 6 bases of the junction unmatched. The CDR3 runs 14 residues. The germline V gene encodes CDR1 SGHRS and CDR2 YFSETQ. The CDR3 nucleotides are TGCGCCAGCAGTCTAGGGGGCGACGGAAACACCATATATTTT. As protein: CASSLGGDGNTIYF.